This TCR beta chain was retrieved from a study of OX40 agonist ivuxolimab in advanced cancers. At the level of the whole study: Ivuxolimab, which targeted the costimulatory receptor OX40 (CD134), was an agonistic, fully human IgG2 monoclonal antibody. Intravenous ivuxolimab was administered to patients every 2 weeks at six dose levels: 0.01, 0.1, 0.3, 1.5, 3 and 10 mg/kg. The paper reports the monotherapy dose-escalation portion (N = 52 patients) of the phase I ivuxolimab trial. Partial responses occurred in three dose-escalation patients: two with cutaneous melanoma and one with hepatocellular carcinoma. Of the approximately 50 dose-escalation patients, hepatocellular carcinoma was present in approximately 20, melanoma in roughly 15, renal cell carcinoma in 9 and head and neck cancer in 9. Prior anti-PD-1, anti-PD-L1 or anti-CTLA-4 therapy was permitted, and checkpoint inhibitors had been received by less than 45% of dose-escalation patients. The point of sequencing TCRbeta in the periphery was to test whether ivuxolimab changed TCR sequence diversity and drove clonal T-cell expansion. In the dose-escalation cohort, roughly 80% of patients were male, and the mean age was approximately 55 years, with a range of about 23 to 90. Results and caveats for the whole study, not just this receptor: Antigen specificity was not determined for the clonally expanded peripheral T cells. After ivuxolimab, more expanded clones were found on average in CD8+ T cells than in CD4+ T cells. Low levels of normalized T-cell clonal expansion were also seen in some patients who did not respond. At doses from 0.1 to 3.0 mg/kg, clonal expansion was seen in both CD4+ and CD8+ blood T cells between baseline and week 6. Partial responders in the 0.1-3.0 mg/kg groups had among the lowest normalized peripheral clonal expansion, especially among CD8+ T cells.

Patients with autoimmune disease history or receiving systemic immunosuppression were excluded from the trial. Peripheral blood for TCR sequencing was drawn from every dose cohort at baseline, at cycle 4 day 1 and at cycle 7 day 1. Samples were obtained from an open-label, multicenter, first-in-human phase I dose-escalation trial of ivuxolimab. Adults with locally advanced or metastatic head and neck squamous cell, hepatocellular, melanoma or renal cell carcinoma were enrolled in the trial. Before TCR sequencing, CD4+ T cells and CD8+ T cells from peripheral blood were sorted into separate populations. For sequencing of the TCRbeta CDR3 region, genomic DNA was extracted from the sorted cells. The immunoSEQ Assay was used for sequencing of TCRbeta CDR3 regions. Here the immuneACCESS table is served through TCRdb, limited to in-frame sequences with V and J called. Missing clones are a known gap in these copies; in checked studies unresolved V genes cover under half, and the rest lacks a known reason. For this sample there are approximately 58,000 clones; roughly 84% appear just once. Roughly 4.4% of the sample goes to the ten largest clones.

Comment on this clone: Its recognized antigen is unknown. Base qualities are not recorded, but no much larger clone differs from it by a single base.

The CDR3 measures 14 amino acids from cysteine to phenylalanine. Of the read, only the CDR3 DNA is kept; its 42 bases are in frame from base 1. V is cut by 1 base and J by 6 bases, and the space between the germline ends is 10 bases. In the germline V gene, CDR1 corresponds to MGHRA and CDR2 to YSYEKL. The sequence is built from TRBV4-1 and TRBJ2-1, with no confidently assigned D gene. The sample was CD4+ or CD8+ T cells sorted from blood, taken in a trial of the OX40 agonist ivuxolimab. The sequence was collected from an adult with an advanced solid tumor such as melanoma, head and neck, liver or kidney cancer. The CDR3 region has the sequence CASSQGPTSNEQFF. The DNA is TGCGCCAGCAGCCAAGGGCCGACATCCAATGAGCAGTTCTTC.